These 5 T cell receptor beta chains were all obtained from the same sample, sequenced in a study of identical twins. TCRdb ran MiXCR on the 5' RACE reads and lists one entry per CDR3 protein. The profile shows 540,000 or so distinct CDR3 sequences, 20% to 25% of them singletons. The sample was also linked to a second study, of yellow fever vaccine responses in identical twins.

Sequencing input: CD4+ T cells sorted from blood. All receptors derive from a woman in her late teens or twenties in good health.

This clonotype showed up just a few times. The rearrangement links TRBV20-1 to TRBJ2-2, with D maybe TRBD2 (6 bases). Deletions cut 3 bases from V and 3 bases from J, with 17 bases between. Germline V lookup: CDR1 DFQATT, CDR2 SNEGSKA (reference sequence). This CDR3 comprises 16 residues. CDR3 nucleotide sequence: TGCAGTGCTAGTAAAGTGGACTACACTTACACCGGGGAGCTGTTTTTT. Its protein product is CSASKVDYTYTGELFF.

The chain joins TRBV5-1 to TRBJ2-7; possible D gene TRBD1, 5 bases. The V end was cut by 0 bases, the J end by 3 bases, with 19 bases between. Germline CDR1 reads SGHRS; CDR2 reads YFSETQ. This CDR3 contains 17 residues. The CDR3 loop reads CASSLEFEQVGYYEQYV. CDR3 sequence (DNA): TGCGCCAGCAGCTTGGAATTCGAACAGGTAGGGTACTACGAGCAGTACGTC.

The chain has TRBV20-1 and TRBJ2-1; D perhaps matches TRBD2 (5 bases). Trimming stripped 6 bases from V and 10 bases from J, with 16 bases between. CDR3 length: 12 amino acids. Looked up from germline, CDR1 is DFQATT and CDR2 is SNEGSKA (reference sequence). The CDR3 nucleotides are TGCAGTGCCATAGGACTCTCCGCGGAGCAGTTCTTC. This translates into CSAIGLSAEQFF.

This clonotype showed up just a few times. The V call is TRBV25-1, the J call TRBJ1-2; no clear D. Trimming pared 4 bases from V and 2 bases from J, leaving 5 bases between. Germline V gene sequence: CDR1 MGHDK, CDR2 SYGVNS. The CDR3 has 12 amino acids. DNA of the CDR3: TGTGCCAGCAGTGTTGGGAACTATGGCTACACCTTC. It translates to CASSVGNYGYTF.

The chain uses TRBV28 and TRBJ2-1, with D tentatively TRBD2 (6 bases). Germline CDR1 and CDR2: MDHEN and SYDVKM. V shed 5 bases and J shed 12 bases, with 14 bases lying between them. The CDR3 length is 12 residues. The CDR3 DNA reads as TGTGCCAGCAGTGCCCCCGGGGGAGTGCAGTTCTTC. This sequence encodes CASSAPGGVQFF.